This TCR beta chain was retrieved from a study of cytomegalovirus exposure and HLA in healthy donors. The CDR3 contains 13 residues. Germline V lookup: CDR1 LNHDA, CDR2 SQIVND (reference sequence). Trimming removed 2 bases from V and 9 bases from J, with 11 bases in between. The primer mix had 60 Vbeta and 13 Jbeta primers. Clones were read by immunoSEQ multiplex PCR, and TCRdb kept only the in-frame ones, dropping some. Altogether 150,000 to 200,000 clones are present, 55% to 65% being singletons, with the ten largest covering just under 3%. This receptor was obtained from a man between 40 and 49 years old in good health and CMV-seronegative. Sample: PBMCs. This sequence joins TRBV19 and TRBJ2-1, with D possibly matching TRBD1 (6 bases). The CDR3 DNA reads as TGTGCCAGTAGTATATCAGGGGTCGGTGAGCAGTTCTTC. Its protein product is CASSISGVGEQFF. Based on the CDR3 plus reference TRBV19 and TRBJ2-1, the full variable domain is DGGITQSPKYLFRKEGQNVTLSCEQNLNHDAMYWYRQDPGQGLRLIYYSQIVNDFQKGDIAEGYSVSREKKESFPLTVTSAQKNPTAFYLCASSISGVGEQFFGPGTRLTVL.